The sequence of this T cell receptor beta chain was determined in a study of early T cells in non-severe SARS-CoV-2 infection. Study-wide context: The sequenced material was bulk RNA from unsorted whole blood, and its chains were unpaired.

Attachment of unique molecular identifiers to individual cDNA molecules was performed. Each CDR3 protein is one row after TCRdb ran MiXCR on the 5' RACE reads. The sample comprises some 46,000 distinct CDR3 sequences, about 9.3% of which are singletons, and 15% rests with the top ten. Overall study results and limits: Anti-spike CD8 responses were favored in VDJdb matching, and private and CD4 specificities were missed.

This clonotype was seen at least ten times. Antigen unknown. The V end lost 7 bases, the J end lost 0 bases, and 13 bases lay between the germline ends. Germline V lookup: CDR1 MNHNS, CDR2 SASEGT. The CDR3 runs 15 residues. Sequencing was done on a sample of whole blood. The V call is TRBV6-1, the J call TRBJ1-5, with unresolved D. This receptor was taken from an adult who was a healthcare worker with PCR-confirmed SARS-CoV-2 infection or an uninfected control (not recorded which). CDR3 protein: CASTFEDYSNQPQHF. The CDR3 bases are TGTGCCAGCACCTTCGAAGACTATAGCAATCAGCCCCAGCATTTT.